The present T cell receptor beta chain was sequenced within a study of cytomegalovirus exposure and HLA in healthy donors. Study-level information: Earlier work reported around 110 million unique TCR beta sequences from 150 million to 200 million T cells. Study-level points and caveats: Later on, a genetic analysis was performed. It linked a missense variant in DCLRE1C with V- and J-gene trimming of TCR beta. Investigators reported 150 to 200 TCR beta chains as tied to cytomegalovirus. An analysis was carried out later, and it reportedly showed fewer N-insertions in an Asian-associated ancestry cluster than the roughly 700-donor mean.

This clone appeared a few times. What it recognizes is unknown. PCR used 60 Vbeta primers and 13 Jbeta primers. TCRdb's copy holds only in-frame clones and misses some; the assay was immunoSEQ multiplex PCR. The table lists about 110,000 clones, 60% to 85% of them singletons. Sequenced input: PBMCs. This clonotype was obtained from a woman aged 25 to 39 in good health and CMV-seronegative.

In DNA form, the CDR3 reads TGTGCCAGTAGTATAGAGCCTCCGGGACTAGGGGGCGAGCAGTACTTC. This codes for CASSIEPPGLGGEQYF. The rearrangement links TRBV19 to TRBJ2-7; 8 positions match TRBD2. Germline V gene sequence: CDR1 LNHDA, CDR2 SQIVND (reference sequence). The CDR3 loop spans 16 amino acids. V lost 0 bases and J lost 6; bases outside the gene matches: 10.